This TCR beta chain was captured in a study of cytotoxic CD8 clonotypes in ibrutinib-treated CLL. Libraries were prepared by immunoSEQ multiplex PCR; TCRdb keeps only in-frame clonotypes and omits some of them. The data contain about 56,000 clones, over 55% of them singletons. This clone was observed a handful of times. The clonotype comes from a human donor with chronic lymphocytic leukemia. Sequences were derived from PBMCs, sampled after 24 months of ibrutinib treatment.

The CDR3 sequence is CASSYSRGGSTEAFF. CDR3 coding DNA: TGTGCCAGCAGTTACTCACGCGGGGGGTCGACTGAAGCTTTCTTT. This chain connects TRBV6-5 to TRBJ1-1; possibly TRBD1 for D (5 bases). Per germline, CDR1 MNHEY and CDR2 SVGAGI. The CDR3 sequence is 15 residues long. V was cut by 0 bases and J by 5 bases, with 13 bases left in between.